This T cell receptor (beta chain) was documented in a study of T-cell reconstitution after alpha-beta-depleted transplantation in children. This clonotype was seen repeatedly, ten times or more. Its antigen is undetermined. It was with unique molecular identifiers that the TCRbeta library was prepared. TCRdb passed the PCR reads through MiXCR, listing each CDR3 protein once. Among approximately 500,000 distinct CDR3 sequences listed, roughly a tenth were seen once. Study findings and constraints: Once a year had passed after transplant, T-cell counts and diversity came mostly from newly produced T cells. There were reportedly several hundred expanded graft clones from which alpha-beta T cells came about two months after transplant.

Germline CDR1 reads DFQATT; CDR2 reads SNEGSKA (reference sequence). Trimming took off 3 bases at V and 5 bases at J, with 13 bases between the two ends. The CDR3 consists of 14 residues. The sequencing used PBMCs, collected before TCRalphabeta/CD19-depleted stem cell transplant. The source is a child aged 2-15 years with inherited bone marrow failure, due to receive a stem cell transplant. This chain links TRBV20-1 with TRBJ2-2; no firm D call. The CDR3 sequence: CSASGPRRTGELFF. The CDR3 nucleotides read TGCAGTGCTAGCGGACCGCGTCGTACCGGGGAGCTGTTTTTT.